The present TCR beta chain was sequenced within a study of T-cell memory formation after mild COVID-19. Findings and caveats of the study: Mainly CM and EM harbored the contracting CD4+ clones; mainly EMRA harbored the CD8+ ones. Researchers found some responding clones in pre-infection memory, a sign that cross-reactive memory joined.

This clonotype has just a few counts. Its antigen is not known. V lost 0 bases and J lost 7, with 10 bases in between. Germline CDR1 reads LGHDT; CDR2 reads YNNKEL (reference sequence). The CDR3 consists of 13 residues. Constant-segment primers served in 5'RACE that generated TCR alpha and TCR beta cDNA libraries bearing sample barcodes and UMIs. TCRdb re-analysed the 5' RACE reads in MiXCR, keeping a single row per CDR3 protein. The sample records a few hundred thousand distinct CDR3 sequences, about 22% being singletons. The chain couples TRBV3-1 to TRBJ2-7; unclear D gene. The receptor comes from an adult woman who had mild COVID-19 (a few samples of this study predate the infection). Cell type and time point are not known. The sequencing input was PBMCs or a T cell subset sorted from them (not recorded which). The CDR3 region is CASSQDKRREQYF. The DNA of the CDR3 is TGTGCCAGCAGCCAAGATAAAAGGCGGGAGCAGTACTTC.